Reported below is one T cell receptor (beta chain). Naive CD8 cells were CD45RO-negative, positively selected for CCR7, excluding terminally differentiated effector memory CD45RA+ cells. Each sample came from a Caucasian adult donor living in Nashville, Tennessee. The length of the CDR3 is 16 residues. This sample is part of a study of shared clonotypes between healthy human individuals. Study in general: Plates per donor: three CD4 naive, three CD4 memory, two CD8 naive, one CD8 memory.

Sequencing was performed with immunoSEQ multiplex PCR; in TCRdb, only in-frame clones are kept and a portion is missing. The sample consists of around 2,000,000 clones, roughly 91% of them appearing once. The source is a young man in good health. Some clones in this sample may be carry-over from other donors' samples. The chain uses TRBV21-1 and TRBJ2-2. TRBV21-1 is annotated as a pseudogene. Sequenced: naive CD8+ T cells from PBMCs. The CDR3 loop is CASSKGGPGGTGELFF. As DNA, the CDR3 is TGTGCCAGCAGCAAAGGCGGACCCGGTGGCACCGGGGAGCTGTTTTTT.